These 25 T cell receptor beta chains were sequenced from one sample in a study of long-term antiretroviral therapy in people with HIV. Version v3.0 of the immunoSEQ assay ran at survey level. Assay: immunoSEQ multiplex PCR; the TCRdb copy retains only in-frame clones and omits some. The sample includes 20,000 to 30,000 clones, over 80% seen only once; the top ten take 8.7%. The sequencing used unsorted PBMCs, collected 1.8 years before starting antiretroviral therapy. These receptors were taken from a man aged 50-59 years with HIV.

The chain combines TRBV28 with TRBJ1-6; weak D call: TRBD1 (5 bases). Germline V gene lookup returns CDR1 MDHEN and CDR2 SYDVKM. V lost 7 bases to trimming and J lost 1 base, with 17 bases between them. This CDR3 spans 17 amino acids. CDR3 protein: CASTSPLGGSYNSPLHF. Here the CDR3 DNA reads TGTGCCAGCACCTCCCCCCTTGGGGGTTCCTATAATTCACCCCTCCACTTT.

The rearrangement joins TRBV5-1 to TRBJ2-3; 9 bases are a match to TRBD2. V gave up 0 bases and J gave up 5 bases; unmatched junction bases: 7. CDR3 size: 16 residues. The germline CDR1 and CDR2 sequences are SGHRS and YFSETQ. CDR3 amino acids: CASSLGGGLAKDTQYF. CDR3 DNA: TGCGCCAGCAGCTTGGGCGGGGGACTAGCTAAAGATACGCAGTATTTT.

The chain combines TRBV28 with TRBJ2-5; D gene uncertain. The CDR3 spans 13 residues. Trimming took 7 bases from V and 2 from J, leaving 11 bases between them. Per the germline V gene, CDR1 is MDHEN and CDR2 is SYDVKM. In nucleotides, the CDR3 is TGTGCCAGCACCATCCAACGACAAGAGACCCAGTACTTC. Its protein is CASTIQRQETQYF.

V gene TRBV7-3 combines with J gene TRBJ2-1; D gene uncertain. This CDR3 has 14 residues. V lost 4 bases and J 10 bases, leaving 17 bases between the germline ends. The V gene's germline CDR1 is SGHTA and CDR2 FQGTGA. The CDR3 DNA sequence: TGTGCCAGCAGCTCCACCCCTACTGCAACGGAGCAGTTCTTC. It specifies CASSSTPTATEQFF.

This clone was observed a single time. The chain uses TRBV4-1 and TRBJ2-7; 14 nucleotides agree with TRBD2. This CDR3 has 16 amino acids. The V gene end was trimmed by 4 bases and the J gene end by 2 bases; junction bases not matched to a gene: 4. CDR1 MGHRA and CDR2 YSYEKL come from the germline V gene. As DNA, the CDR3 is TGCGCCAGCAGCCGGGGACTAGCGGGAGACCCCTACGAGCAGTACTTC. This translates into CASSRGLAGDPYEQYF.

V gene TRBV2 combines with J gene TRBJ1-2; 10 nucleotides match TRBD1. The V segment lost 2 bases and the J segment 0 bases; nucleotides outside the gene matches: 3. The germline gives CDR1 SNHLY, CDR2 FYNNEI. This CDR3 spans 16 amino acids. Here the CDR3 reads CASSERTGGANYGYTF. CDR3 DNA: TGTGCCAGCAGTGAAAGGACAGGGGGTGCTAACTATGGCTACACCTTC.

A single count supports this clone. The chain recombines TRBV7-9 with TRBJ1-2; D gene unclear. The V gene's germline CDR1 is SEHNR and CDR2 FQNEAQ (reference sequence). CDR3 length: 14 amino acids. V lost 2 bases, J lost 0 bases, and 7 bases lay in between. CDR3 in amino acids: CASSLYQSNYGYTF. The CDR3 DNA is TGTGCCAGCAGCTTATATCAGTCTAACTATGGCTACACCTTC.

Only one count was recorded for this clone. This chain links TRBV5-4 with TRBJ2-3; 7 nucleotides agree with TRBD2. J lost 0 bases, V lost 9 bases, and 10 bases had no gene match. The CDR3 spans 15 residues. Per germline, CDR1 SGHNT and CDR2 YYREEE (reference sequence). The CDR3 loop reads CATRWGGASTDTQYF. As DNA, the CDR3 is TGTGCCACTCGCTGGGGGGGTGCTAGCACAGATACGCAGTATTTT. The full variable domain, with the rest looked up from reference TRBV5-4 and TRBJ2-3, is ETGVTQSPTHLIKTRGQQVTLRCSSQSGHNTVSWYQQALGQGPQFIFQYYREEENGRGNFPPRFSGLQFPNYSSELNVNALELDDSALYLCATRWGGASTDTQYFGPGTRLTVL.

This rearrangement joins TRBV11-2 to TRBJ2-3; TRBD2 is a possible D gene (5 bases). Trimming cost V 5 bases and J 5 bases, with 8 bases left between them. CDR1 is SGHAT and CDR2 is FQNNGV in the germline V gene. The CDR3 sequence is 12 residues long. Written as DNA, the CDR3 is TGTGCCAGCAGCAGAAGCGGAGATACGCAGTATTTT. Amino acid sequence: CASSRSGDTQYF.

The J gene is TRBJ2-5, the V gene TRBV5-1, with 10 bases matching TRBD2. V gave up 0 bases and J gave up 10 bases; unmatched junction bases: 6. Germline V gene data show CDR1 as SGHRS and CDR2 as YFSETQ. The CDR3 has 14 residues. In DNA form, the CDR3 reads TGCGCCAGCAGCTTGGAGCCTAGCGGGAGACACCAGTACTTC. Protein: CASSLEPSGRHQYF. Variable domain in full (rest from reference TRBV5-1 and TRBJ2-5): KAGVTQTPRYLIKTRGQQVTLSCSPISGHRSVSWYQQTPGQGLQFLFEYFSETQRNKGNFPGRFSGRQFSNSRSEMNVSTLELGDSALYLCASSLEPSGRHQYFGPGTRLLVL.

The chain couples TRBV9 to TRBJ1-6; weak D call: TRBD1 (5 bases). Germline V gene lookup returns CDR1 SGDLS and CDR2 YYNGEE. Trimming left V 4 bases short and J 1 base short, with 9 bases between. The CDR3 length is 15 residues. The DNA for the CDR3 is TGTGCCAGCAGCCCCCGGGGGTCCTATAATTCACCCCTCCACTTT. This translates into CASSPRGSYNSPLHF.

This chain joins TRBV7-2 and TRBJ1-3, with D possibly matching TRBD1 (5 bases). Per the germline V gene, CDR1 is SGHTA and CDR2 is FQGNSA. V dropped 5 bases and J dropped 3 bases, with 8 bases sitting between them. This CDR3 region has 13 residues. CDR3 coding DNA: TGTGCCAGCAGCCGGACAAGTGGAAACACCATATATTTT. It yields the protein CASSRTSGNTIYF.

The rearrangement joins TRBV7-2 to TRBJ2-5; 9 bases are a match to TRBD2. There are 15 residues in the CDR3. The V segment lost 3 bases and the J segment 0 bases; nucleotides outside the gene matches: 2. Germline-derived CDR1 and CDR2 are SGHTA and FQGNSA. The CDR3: CASSFQRGDQETQYF. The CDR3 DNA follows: TGTGCCAGCAGCTTTCAGCGGGGGGACCAAGAGACCCAGTACTTC.

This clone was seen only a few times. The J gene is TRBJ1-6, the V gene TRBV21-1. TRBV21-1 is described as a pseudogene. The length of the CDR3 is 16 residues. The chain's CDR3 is CASSKAWRAVGSPLHF. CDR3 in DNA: TGTGCCAGCAGCAAAGCGTGGCGGGCTGTGGGTTCACCCCTCCACTTT.

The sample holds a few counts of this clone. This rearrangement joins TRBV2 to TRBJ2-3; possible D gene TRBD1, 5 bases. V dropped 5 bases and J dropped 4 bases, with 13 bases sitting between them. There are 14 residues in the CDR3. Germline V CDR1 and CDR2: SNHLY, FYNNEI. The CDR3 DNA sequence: TGTGCCAGCAGTAACTTCAGGGTCCCAGATACGCAGTATTTT. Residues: CASSNFRVPDTQYF.

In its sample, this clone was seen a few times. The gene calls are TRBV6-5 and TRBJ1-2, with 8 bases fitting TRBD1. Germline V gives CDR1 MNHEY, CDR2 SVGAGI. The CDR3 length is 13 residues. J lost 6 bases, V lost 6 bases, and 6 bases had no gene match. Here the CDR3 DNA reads TGTGCCAGCAGCTCAGGGGGCGGAGATGGCTACACCTTC. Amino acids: CASSSGGGDGYTF.

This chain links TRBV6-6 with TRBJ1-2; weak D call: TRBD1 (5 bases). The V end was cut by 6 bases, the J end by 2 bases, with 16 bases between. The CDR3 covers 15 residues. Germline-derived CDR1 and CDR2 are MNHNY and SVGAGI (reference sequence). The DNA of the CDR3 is TGTGCCAGCAGCCAGGTCCCGCAGGGAAACTATGGCTACACCTTC. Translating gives CASSQVPQGNYGYTF.

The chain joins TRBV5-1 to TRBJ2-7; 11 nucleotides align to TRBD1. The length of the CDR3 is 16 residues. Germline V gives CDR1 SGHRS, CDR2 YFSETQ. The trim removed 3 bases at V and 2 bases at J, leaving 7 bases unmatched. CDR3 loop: CASSSTPGQGAYEQYF. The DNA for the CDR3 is TGCGCCAGCAGCTCAACTCCGGGACAGGGGGCCTACGAGCAGTACTTC.

The CDR3 DNA sequence: TGTGCCAGCAGTTCGGTGGGCCTGAACACTGAAGCTTTCTTT. This encodes CASSSVGLNTEAFF. This chain joins TRBV28 and TRBJ1-1, with D hard to call. The V gene lost 4 bases and the J gene lost 0 bases, with 9 bases spanning the gap. The CDR3 has 14 residues. Germline CDR1 reads MDHEN; CDR2 reads SYDVKM.

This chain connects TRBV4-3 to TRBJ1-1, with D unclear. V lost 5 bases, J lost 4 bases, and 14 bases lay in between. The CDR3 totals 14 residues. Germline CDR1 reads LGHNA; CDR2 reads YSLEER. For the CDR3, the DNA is TGCGCCAGCAGCTTAAAGGCGGGGAGCACTGAAGCTTTCTTT. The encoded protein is CASSLKAGSTEAFF.

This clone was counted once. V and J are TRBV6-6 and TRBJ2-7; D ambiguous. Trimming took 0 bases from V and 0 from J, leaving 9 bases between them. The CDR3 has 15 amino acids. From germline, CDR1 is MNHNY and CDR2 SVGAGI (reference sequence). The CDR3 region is CASSYSNRGSYEQYF. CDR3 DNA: TGTGCCAGCAGTTACTCGAATAGAGGCTCCTACGAGCAGTACTTC.

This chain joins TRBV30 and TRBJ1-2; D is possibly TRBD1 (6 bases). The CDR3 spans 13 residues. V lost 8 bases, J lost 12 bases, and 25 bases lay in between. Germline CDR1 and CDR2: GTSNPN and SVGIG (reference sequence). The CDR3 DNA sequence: TGTGCCGGGGGCCGGGACCTGACAATATTGCACACCTTC. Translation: CAGGRDLTILHTF.

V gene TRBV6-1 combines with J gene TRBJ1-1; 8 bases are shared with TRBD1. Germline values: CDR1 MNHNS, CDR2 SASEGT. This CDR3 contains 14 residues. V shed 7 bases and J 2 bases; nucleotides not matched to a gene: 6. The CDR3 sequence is CASNPTGANTEAFF. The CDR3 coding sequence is TGTGCCAGCAATCCGACAGGGGCAAACACTGAAGCTTTCTTT.

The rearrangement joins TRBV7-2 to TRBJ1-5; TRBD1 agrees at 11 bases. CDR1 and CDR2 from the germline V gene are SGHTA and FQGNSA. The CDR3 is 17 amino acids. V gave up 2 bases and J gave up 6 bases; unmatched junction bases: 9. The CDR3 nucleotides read TGTGCCAGCAGCTTATCCCTGGGGGACAGGGGGGTTCAGCCCCAGCATTTT. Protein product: CASSLSLGDRGVQPQHF.

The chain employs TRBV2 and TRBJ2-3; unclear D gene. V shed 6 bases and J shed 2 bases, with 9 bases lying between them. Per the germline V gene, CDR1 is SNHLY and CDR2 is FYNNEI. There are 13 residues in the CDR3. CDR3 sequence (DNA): TGTGCCAGCAGCCTCTACTCCACAGATACGCAGTATTTT. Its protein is CASSLYSTDTQYF. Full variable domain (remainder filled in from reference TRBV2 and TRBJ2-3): EPEVTQTPSHQVTQMGQEVILRCVPISNHLYFYWYRQILGQKVEFLVSFYNNEISEKSEIFDDQFSVERPDGSNFTLKIRSTKLEDSAMYFCASSLYSTDTQYFGPGTRLTVL.